This T cell receptor beta chain was identified during a study of HIV-infected patients and healthy controls. Germline lookup yields CDR1 DFQATT and CDR2 SNEGSKA (reference sequence). The CDR3 is 17 amino acids. Germline trimming cut 6 bases from V and 4 bases from J; bases unmatched to any gene: 17. The repertoire came from unfractionated whole blood and reflected all unsorted peripheral T cells. An approximately 2.5 ml peripheral blood sample was taken for RNA. As concerns this clonotype: Its antigen remains unidentified.

General observations from the study: MAIT alpha-chain CDR3s were frequent in healthy controls, depleted in HIV+. During therapy, HIV-associated CDR3s fell significantly in frequency, while CMV-associated CDR3s did not change significantly.

Reverse transcription used about 500 ng RNA and constant-region primers for alpha and beta. Using multiplexing indices, alpha and beta chain libraries were generated apart by chain-specific third strand synthesis. A 12-nucleotide barcode per molecule came from two concatenated random hexamers added pre-amplification. One entry per CDR3 protein results from TCRdb running MiXCR on the 5' RACE reads. The data show just over 15,000 distinct CDR3 sequences, approximately 7% seen once. The clonotype comes from an adult in good health. V gene TRBV20-1 combines with J gene TRBJ2-4, with TRBD2 identical over 8 bases. Sequencing was performed on blood. For the CDR3, the DNA is TGCAGTGCCCAATCTCCTGGCGGGAGGAACATGAAAAACATTCAGTACTTC. Its protein product is CSAQSPGGRNMKNIQYF.